These 21 T cell receptor beta chains were all obtained from the same sample, sequenced in a study of T cells in tumors after PD-1 blockade. TCRdb keeps only in-frame clones here, not all; method: immunoSEQ multiplex PCR. The sample records 45,000 to 60,000 clones, 70% to 85% being singletons. Here the sequenced sample was PBMCs, taken before anti-PD-1 therapy. These receptors originate from a human donor with advanced basal cell or squamous cell carcinoma (not recorded which).

V gene TRBV29-1 combines with J gene TRBJ1-1, with 7 bases lining up with TRBD1. CDR3 length equals 13 residues. The V gene's germline CDR1 is SQVTM and CDR2 ANQGSEA. The V gene end was trimmed by 5 bases and the J gene end by 6 bases; junction bases not matched to a gene: 9. CDR3 amino acids: CSVLKRDSSEAFF. The CDR3 DNA follows: TGCAGCGTTCTTAAAAGGGACAGCTCTGAAGCTTTCTTT.

As concerns this clone: The same CDR3 is also encoded by other DNA sequences in this sample. The V and J genes are TRBV3-1 (or the pseudogene TRBV3-2) and TRBJ2-1; D uncertain. Germline V CDR1 and CDR2: LGHDT, YNNKEL (reference sequence). CDR3 size: 11 residues. The V end lost 3 bases, the J end lost 7 bases, and 4 bases lay between the germline ends. As DNA, the CDR3 is TGTGCCAGCAGCCATCGGAATGAGCAGTTCTTC. Its translation: CASSHRNEQFF.

The chain uses TRBV5-1 and TRBJ1-6; 7 bases line up with TRBD1. The V gene end was trimmed by 4 bases and the J gene end by 7 bases; junction bases not matched to a gene: 5. This CDR3 contains 14 residues. Germline-derived CDR1 and CDR2 are SGHRS and YFSETQ. CDR3 sequence reads: CASSLGTANSPLHF. The CDR3 nucleotides read TGCGCCAGCAGCCTGGGGACAGCCAATTCACCCCTCCACTTT.

This clone was recorded only once. This CDR3 is also generated by other DNA sequences in the sample. This rearrangement joins TRBV6-2 or TRBV6-3 to TRBJ1-2; 9 nucleotides agree with TRBD1. The CDR3 length is 16 residues. CDR1 and CDR2 from the germline V gene are MNHEY and SVGEGT. Germline trimming cut 2 bases from V and 7 bases from J; bases unmatched to any gene: 11. The CDR3 nucleotides are TGTGCCAGCAGTTACACAACCGGACAGGGGAGGATTGGCTACACCTTC. Translation gives CASSYTTGQGRIGYTF.

The chain couples TRBV27 to TRBJ2-7, with a weak D call TRBD1 (5 bases). The germline V gene has CDR1 MNHEY and CDR2 SMNVEV (reference sequence). Trimming pared 2 bases from V and 4 bases from J, leaving 6 bases between. This CDR3 is 12 amino acids long. CDR3 sequence: CASSLQGYEQYF. In nucleotides, the CDR3 is TGTGCCAGCAGTTTACAGGGTTACGAGCAGTACTTC.

The chain carries TRBV19 and TRBJ1-6; 8 bases line up with TRBD1. The CDR3 is made up of 14 amino acids. CDR1 and CDR2 (germline): LNHDA, SQIVND (reference sequence). V dropped 6 bases and J dropped 8; count of bases not matched to a gene: 6. CDR3 region: CASRPGQGYSPLHF. DNA for the CDR3: TGTGCCAGTAGGCCCGGACAGGGCTATTCACCCCTCCACTTT.

Points on this clone: The sample holds other DNA sequences that translate to the same CDR3. The chain joins TRBV19 to TRBJ2-1, with 7 bases that match TRBD1. The CDR3 contains 14 residues. Germline values: CDR1 LNHDA, CDR2 SQIVND (reference sequence). V lost 1 base, J lost 4 bases, and 1 base stayed unmatched. The DNA of the CDR3 is TGTGCCAGTAGTATAGGGACAGGATACAATGAGCAGTTCTTC. Amino acids: CASSIGTGYNEQFF.

This clone has only one observation. The chain recombines TRBV11-3 with TRBJ2-7; TRBD1 is a possible D gene (7 bases). Trimming removed 4 bases from V and 4 bases from J, with 14 bases in between. The CDR3 spans 14 residues. CDR1 is SGHNT, CDR2 YENEEA, per germline. CDR3 amino acids: CASSSTGRRYEQYF. The DNA for the CDR3 is TGTGCCAGCAGCTCGACAGGGAGGAGATACGAGCAGTACTTC. The variable domain in full, with the rest retrieved from reference TRBV11-3 and TRBJ2-7, is EAGVVQSPRYKIIEKKQPVAFWCNPISGHNTLYWYLQNLGQGPELLIRYENEEAVDDSQLPKDRFSAERLKGVDSTLKIQPAELGDSAVYLCASSSTGRRYEQYFGPGTRLTVT.

This rearrangement joins TRBV15 to TRBJ1-4, with TRBD1 matching 9 bases. The germline V gene has CDR1 LNHNV and CDR2 YYDKDF (reference sequence). V lost 5 bases and J lost 3; bases outside the gene matches: 4. CDR3 length: 15 residues. The DNA for the CDR3 is TGTGCCACCAGCGGAAACAGGGGGCCTAATGAAAAACTGTTTTTT. It encodes CATSGNRGPNEKLFF.

This chain joins TRBV19 and TRBJ2-5; weak D call: TRBD1 (6 bases). CDR1 is LNHDA, CDR2 SQIVND, per germline (reference sequence). The V end lost 4 bases, the J end lost 1 base, and 16 bases lay between the germline ends. The CDR3 runs to 16 residues. The CDR3 protein is CASSTRNRAPQETQYF. In nucleotides, the CDR3 is TGTGCCAGTAGTACTAGAAACAGGGCACCCCAAGAGACCCAGTACTTC.

This clone was seen a few times. The rearrangement links TRBV19 to TRBJ1-5; TRBD1 aligns across 8 bases. This CDR3 spans 15 amino acids. The germline V gene encodes CDR1 LNHDA and CDR2 SQIVND (reference sequence). Germline trimming cut 5 bases from V and 1 base from J; bases unmatched to any gene: 4. DNA of the CDR3: TGTGCCAGTAGTCCCCGGACAGGGAGCAATCAGCCCCAGCATTTT. The encoded protein is CASSPRTGSNQPQHF.

The DNA of the CDR3 is TGTGCCAGCAGCTTAGTTCGGGGATCCTACGAGCAGTACTTC. Translation: CASSLVRGSYEQYF. V usage is TRBV7-9 and J usage is TRBJ2-7, with a tentative D call TRBD2 (5 bases). Trimming removed 1 base from V and 1 base from J, with 8 bases in between. The CDR3 runs to 14 residues. Germline CDR1 reads SEHNR; CDR2 reads FQNEAQ (reference sequence). The variable domain in full, with the rest retrieved from reference TRBV7-9 and TRBJ2-7, is DTGVSQNPRHKITKRGQNVTFRCDPISEHNRLYWYRQTLGQGPEFLTYFQNEAQLEKSRLLSDRFSAERPKGSFSTLEIQRTEQGDSAMYLCASSLVRGSYEQYFGPGTRLTVT.

The rearrangement links TRBV5-5 to TRBJ2-7; 7 positions agree with TRBD2. The CDR3 loop spans 16 amino acids. CDR1 is SGHKS and CDR2 is YYEKEE in the germline V gene (reference sequence). Trimming removed 0 bases from V and 5 bases from J; junction bases left unmatched: 11. The CDR3 sequence: CASSLGGGQGGNEQYF. The DNA of the CDR3 is TGTGCCAGCAGCTTGGGGGGCGGGCAGGGAGGGAACGAGCAGTACTTC.

V and J are TRBV24-1 and TRBJ2-1; 8 bases align to TRBD1. Losses at the gene ends were 5 bases for V and 7 bases for J; bases not matched to a gene: 6. The CDR3 extends over 14 amino acids. The germline gives CDR1 KGHDR, CDR2 SFDVKD. The CDR3 DNA reads as TGTGCCACCAGTGGGAGGGACAGGCTGAATGAGCAGTTCTTC. Translated, it gives CATSGRDRLNEQFF.

The chain has TRBV18 and TRBJ2-3, with D maybe TRBD1 (6 bases). The CDR3 runs to 14 residues. The germline V and J ends were trimmed by 2 bases and 7 bases, with 13 bases remaining between them. CDR1 KGHSH and CDR2 LQKENI come from the germline V gene. As DNA, the CDR3 is TGTGCCAGCTCACCAAACAGGGCAGAGAATACGCAGTATTTT. As protein: CASSPNRAENTQYF.

This clone was recorded a few times. The gene calls are TRBV28 and TRBJ2-3; D perhaps matches TRBD2 (5 bases). The germline V gene encodes CDR1 MDHEN and CDR2 SYDVKM. This CDR3 spans 15 amino acids. Trimming stripped 7 bases from V and 2 bases from J, with 16 bases between. The CDR3 DNA follows: TGTGCCAGCACCTTAGGAGGTTCCCTCACAGATACGCAGTATTTT. Its protein product is CASTLGGSLTDTQYF.

Here the CDR3 reads CASRSGSTSTDTQYF. In nucleotides, the CDR3 is TGCGCCAGCAGAAGCGGGAGTACCAGCACAGATACGCAGTATTTT. The gene calls are TRBV4-1 and TRBJ2-3; 8 bases map to TRBD2. J lost 0 bases, V lost 6 bases, and 5 bases had no gene match. Germline CDR1 reads MGHRA; CDR2 reads YSYEKL. The CDR3 has 15 residues.

V usage is TRBV25-1 and J usage is TRBJ1-3, with 7 bases matching TRBD1. The CDR3 length is 14 residues. The germline V gene has CDR1 MGHDK and CDR2 SYGVNS. The junction had 1 base not matched to a gene; V was cut back by 4 bases and J by 1 base. Here the CDR3 DNA reads TGTGCCAGCAGTGGACAGGGTTCTGGAAACACCATATATTTT. Translated, it gives CASSGQGSGNTIYF.

This clone has only a few counts. The rearrangement uses TRBV28 and TRBJ1-2, with 11 bases that match TRBD1. The CDR3 runs to 18 residues. The germline V gene has CDR1 MDHEN and CDR2 SYDVKM. V shed 6 bases, J shed 7 bases, and the junction held 19 bases outside the gene matches. This CDR3 reads CASSSGQGVGNFFGGYTF. In DNA, the CDR3 is TGTGCCAGCAGCTCGGGACAGGGGGTTGGTAATTTTTTCGGTGGCTACACCTTC.

The rearrangement links TRBV5-6 to TRBJ1-3; D is ambiguous. The CDR3 runs 12 residues. Germline V lookup: CDR1 SGHDT, CDR2 YYEEEE. V was cut by 4 bases and J by 4 bases, with 6 bases left in between. Here the CDR3 DNA reads TGTGCCAGCAGCACCGGAGGAAACACCATATATTTT. Residues: CASSTGGNTIYF. Combining the CDR3 with reference TRBV5-6 and TRBJ1-3 gives the whole variable domain DAGVTQSPTHLIKTRGQQVTLRCSPKSGHDTVSWYQQALGQGPQFIFQYYEEEERQRGNFPDRFSGHQFPNYSSELNVNALLLGDSALYLCASSTGGNTIYFGEGSWLTVV.

The chain carries TRBV25-1 and TRBJ1-2; D not certain. The V end was cut by 5 bases, the J end by 4 bases, with 8 bases between. There are 12 residues in the CDR3. Germline CDR1 and CDR2: MGHDK and SYGVNS. As DNA, the CDR3 is TGTGCCAGCAGTAGCTACGGCTATGGCTACACCTTC. Protein product: CASSSYGYGYTF.